One TCR beta chain is described in this entry. The antigen it binds to is not known. No clone much larger than this one lies a single base away; base qualities are absent. The entire amount of isolated RNA was reverse transcribed using the High Capacity cDNA Reverse Transcription Kit, so the sequenced TCRB transcripts were expressed ones. Deep immunoSEQ sequencing was applied to naive, central memory and regulatory T cell samples, giving an average of about 3.4 million total reads per sample. Sorted cells were lysed in RLT buffer, and RNA was extracted using DNase-treated RNeasy Micro or Mini kits according to cell number. Each cell subset was processed separately to prevent cross-contamination, with patient and healthy donor samples processed together. The immunoSEQ multiplex PCR was used to amplify TCRB sequences from cDNA, yielding 87-bp fragments that span the CDR3 region. Sequencing of the amplicons was done on the Illumina HiSeq platform. Under the source paper's analysis protocol: PCR bias was computationally corrected using synthetic template baselines, reads within Hamming distance 2 were collapsed, and singletons that could not be merged were discarded. Reads were aligned against IMGT to assign V, D and J genes, CDR3 length and insertions or deletions at six rearrangement sites. Within each subset, clonotype counts were normalized to sorted cell number, and only after that were true diversity and Gini coefficients computed with the tcR R package. The overlap coefficient, calculated on TCRB nucleotide sequences, was used to measure repertoire sharing. Out-of-frame TCRB sequences from naive cells were analyzed to stand in for the pre-selection repertoire. Drawn from immuneACCESS, this table holds only the in-frame rearrangements with V and J called that TCRdb kept. Clones are partly lost; checked studies trace under half to an unresolved V gene and leave the rest unexplained. The V and J calls and the clone size are those of that table, but D and trimming were determined from the DNA. Recorded for this sample are 350,000 to 400,000 clones; roughly 16% of them occurred a single time. The ten largest clonotypes hold about 0.019% of the sample.

The data were obtained in a study of beta chain features in type 1 diabetes (dated by TCRdb to between 2017 and 2018). For context, the study as a whole: Mean age, gender distribution, total cell number and subset yield were not different between patients and healthy donors. A total of roughly 110 million sorted cells were examined across all samples, and the number of cells per subset was strongly correlated with RNA yield. In the study, TCRB repertoires of sorted circulating CD4+ T cell subsets from recently diagnosed type 1 diabetes patients were compared with those of matched healthy donors. Regulatory and stem cell-like memory subsets were isolated from only 8 patients and about eight healthy donors, whereas naive and central memory subsets came from all 28 donors. The paper's findings and limits, for the study overall: Sequencing cDNA rather than genomic DNA could over-represent highly expressing activated cells, although activation and CD3 levels did not differ between groups. Only small numbers of individuals were included in the HLA sub-analyses, which left unresolved whether HLA type had any influence on TCRB rearrangement. Patients with type 1 diabetes made fewer insertions and deleted more nucleotides at VDJ recombination sites, implying thymic rearrangement abnormalities. In all four CD4+ subsets, TCRB CDR3 length was moderately but significantly shorter in type 1 diabetes patients. Naive, central memory and regulatory TCRB repertoires appeared more similar among patients than among healthy donors. Shorter templates might have been favored by PCR, but patient and control samples were amplified and corrected together, so both groups would have been affected equally by any skew.

There are 16 amino acids in the CDR3, from cysteine to phenylalanine inclusive. Just CDR3 DNA is preserved here, 48 bases in frame from base 1. V trim: 1 base; J trim: 6 bases; unmatched bases: 7. CDR1 and CDR2, looked up from the germline V gene, are MGHRA and YSYEKL. A single peripheral blood draw of around 120 mL on average was collected from each donor into heparinised tubes. A BD FACSAria II was used to sort naive, central memory, regulatory and stem cell-like memory CD4+ T cells with a panel that included CD45RO, CCR7, CD25, CD127, CD95 and CD27. Purity was above 98% for every sorted population. Right away, PBMCs were isolated by Lymphoprep density gradient centrifugation and were stained directly, with no culture step. So that batch effects would be minimized, each experiment stained and sorted samples in pairs, pairing one healthy donor with one patient.

This clonotype originated in a young woman in good health. The sequencing input was naive CD4+ T cells from blood. The intended sense of this specimen's cell subset or site label: true naive CD4+ T cells. The rearrangement joined TRBV4-1 to TRBJ1-5, and 9 bases in between align with TRBD1. The base sequence is TGCGCCAGCAGCCAAGTGGACAGGGGTAGCGGTCAGCCCCAGCATTTT. It codes for CASSQVDRGSGQPQHF.